Included here is one TCR beta chain sequence, with context. Germline-derived CDR1 and CDR2 are SNHLY and FYNNEI. This CDR3 is built from 13 residues. V lost 4 bases and J lost 5, with 12 bases in between. This entry is derived from a study of CD8 T cells in ankylosing spondylitis. TCRdb used MiXCR to reprocess the 5' RACE reads, holding one entry per CDR3 protein. The sample holds approximately 340,000 distinct CDR3 sequences, about 15% seen once. The chain carries TRBV2 and TRBJ2-7; D possibly matches TRBD1 or TRBD2 (5 bases each). Input material: blood, either unsorted or a sorted T cell fraction (not recorded which). The source is a male donor with ankylosing spondylitis or in good health (not recorded which). The CDR3 spells CASSVGDPHEQYF. The CDR3 DNA is TGTGCCAGCAGTGTGGGGGACCCGCACGAGCAGTACTTC.